A selection of T cell receptor beta chains follows, all from one sample in a study of response to subunit inactivated influenza vaccine. Each CDR3 protein gets one entry after TCRdb re-called the RT-PCR reads with MiXCR. This repertoire shows hundreds of thousands of distinct CDR3 sequences, 11% to 15% found once; its top ten account for 7.6%. The source material was PBMCs from blood, sampled 14 to 15 days before vaccination. Receptor source: a man aged 50 to 60 who received an inactivated influenza vaccine. CDR3s include the opening cysteine and the closing phenylalanine or tryptophan. A D gene is named only where the DNA matches it firmly. Not every row has a clone size; where given, it reads once, few, many or a size class.

size | J | D | V | DNA | CDR3
. | TRBJ1-3 | . | TRBV7-9 | TGTGCCAGCAGCCCATATAGGACAGCCCGAAACACCATATATTTT | CASSPYRTARNTIYF
many | TRBJ1-1 | TRBD1 | TRBV5-1 | TGCGCCAGCAGCGCGGGACAGAGGAACACTGAAGCTTTCTTT | CASSAGQRNTEAFF
many | TRBJ1-6 | . | TRBV28 | TGTGCCAGCAGTGGGGAAAGGGAATCCTATAATTCACCCCTCCACTTT | CASSGERESYNSPLHF
few | TRBJ2-4 | . | TRBV9 | TGTGCCAGCAGCGGACGGACAGCCGAGAACATTCAGTACTTC | CASSGRTAENIQYF
few | TRBJ2-7 | TRBD1 | TRBV10-3 | TGTGCCATAGGACAGGGGATACACGAGCAGTACTTC | CAIGQGIHEQYF
. | TRBJ1-2 | . | TRBV7-9 | TGTGCCAGCAGCTTAGGACCCTGGGGGGCTAGTCACTATGGCTACACCTTC | CASSLGPWGASHYGYTF
many | TRBJ2-3 | . | TRBV5-6 | TGTGCCAGCAGCTTTGATGGCAGGTCGTCCACAGATACGCAGTATTTT | CASSFDGRSSTDTQYF
. | TRBJ2-3 | . | TRBV24-1 | TGTGCCACCAGCTCTGTGGACAGCCTTGTAGCAGATACGCAGTATTTT | CATSSVDSLVADTQYF
few | TRBJ2-3 | . | TRBV10-3 | TGTGCCATCAGTGAAGGAGCGGGTGGATTCACAGATACGCAGTATTTT | CAISEGAGGFTDTQYF
. | TRBJ2-2 | . | TRBV20-1 | TGCAGTGCTAGACTAAGCACCAGGGAGCTGTTTTTT | CSARLSTRELFF
. | TRBJ1-5 | . | TRBV7-2 | TGTGCCAGCAGCTCCTGGGACATTAGCAATCAGCCCCAGCATTTT | CASSSWDISNQPQHF
. | TRBJ2-3 | . | TRBV29-1 | TGCAGCGTTGGGTTCAGCAGCGGGCCCCTTAGCACAGATACGCAGTATTTT | CSVGFSSGPLSTDTQYF
. | TRBJ2-3 | . | TRBV28 | TGTGCCAGCAGTCCACCCCGTCTTGATATTTGGGAAAGCACAGATACGCAGTATTTT | CASSPPRLDIWESTDTQYF
. | TRBJ2-2 | . | TRBV24-1 | TGTGCCACCAGTGATTTGTGGGGGGACAACACCGGGGAGCTGTTTTTT | CATSDLWGDNTGELFF
. | TRBJ2-7 | . | TRBV20-1 | TGCAGTGCTAGAGATGGGCCAGGGAGCTCCTACGAGCAGTACTTC | CSARDGPGSSYEQYF
. | TRBJ2-3 | . | TRBV6-2/TRBV6-3 | TGTGCCAGCACCGAACATGAGGGTCAAGATACGCAGTATTTT | CASTEHEGQDTQYF
. | TRBJ2-1 | TRBD2 | TRBV3-1 | TGTGCCAGCAGCCGACTAGCTACGGGGGGTGAGCAGTTCTTC | CASSRLATGGEQFF
. | TRBJ2-7 | . | TRBV7-6 | TGTGCCAGCAGCTATGGACCAACCTACGAGCAGTACTTC | CASSYGPTYEQYF
few | TRBJ2-1 | . | TRBV20-1 | TGCAGTGCCATCCCCGGCATCAATGAGCAGTTCTTC | CSAIPGINEQFF
few | TRBJ2-2 | TRBD1 | TRBV6-1 | TGTGCCAGCAGCTCCAGGGGGTTTGGTGGCACCGGGGAGCTGTTTTTT | CASSSRGFGGTGELFF
. | TRBJ1-2 | TRBD1 | TRBV6-1 | TGTGCCAGCAGCGGGCGACAGGGCGTAAACTATGGCTACACCTTC | CASSGRQGVNYGYTF
many | TRBJ2-2 | TRBD2 | TRBV29-1 | TGCAGCGTTAGGACTAGCGGAAACACCGGGGAGCTGTTTTTT | CSVRTSGNTGELFF
few | TRBJ1-2 | . | TRBV12-3/TRBV12-4 | TGTGCCAGCAGTCAGACTGTGAAATATGGCTACACCTTC | CASSQTVKYGYTF
few | TRBJ2-1 | TRBD2 | TRBV20-1 | TGCAGTGCAAGCGGGGACCTCTCCTACAATGAGCAGTTCTTC | CSASGDLSYNEQFF
. | TRBJ2-7 | . | TRBV5-6 | TGTGCCAGCAGCTACGGACGAGACCCCTACGAGCAGTACTTC | CASSYGRDPYEQYF
many | TRBJ2-1 | TRBD2 | TRBV10-3 | TGTGCCATCAGACACCCTAGCGGGAGGGATGAGCAGTTCTTC | CAIRHPSGRDEQFF